Listed here are 2 T cell receptor beta chains from one sample, sequenced in a study of cytomegalovirus exposure and HLA in healthy donors. PCR involved 60 Vbeta and 13 Jbeta primers. TCRdb's table, derived via immunoSEQ multiplex PCR, lists solely in-frame clones and lacks some. Of roughly 130,000 clones detected, 80% to 85% appear once; the ten largest clones hold less than 1.5%. Material for sequencing was PBMCs. Source of these receptors: a male donor in good health and CMV-seropositive.

The chain links TRBV6-5 to TRBJ1-1; TRBD1 might be the D (6 bases). Per germline, CDR1 MNHEY and CDR2 SVGAGI. This CDR3 is 13 amino acids long. V lost 5 bases and J lost 1, with 8 bases in between. The CDR3 loop reads CASSMTGNTEAFF. The DNA for the CDR3 is TGTGCCAGCAGTATGACAGGGAACACTGAAGCTTTCTTT.

V gene TRBV4-3 combines with J gene TRBJ2-7; 8 bases are shared with TRBD2. J lost 3 bases, V lost 0 bases, and 4 bases had no gene match. CDR1 and CDR2 (germline): LGHNA, YSLEER. There are 15 residues in the CDR3. In nucleotides, the CDR3 is TGCGCCAGCAGCCAAGATCGGCTAGCGGGCTACGAGCAGTACTTC. Its protein product is CASSQDRLAGYEQYF.